This TCR beta chain was identified in a study of blood T cell repertoires in COVID-19. Study background: Acute and convalescent COVID-19 samples came from the United States, Italy and Spain. Nucleic acid was either cDNA or gDNA, and it came from T cells, B-cell-depleted T cells, or PBMCs.

In the study's own analysis: Reference gene primer amplification in the assay estimated nucleated cell counts. Sequencing used immunoSEQ multiplex PCR; TCRdb keeps in-frame clones, though not all of them. V and J calls and clone size are as listed in that table; D and trimming were resolved from the DNA. The sample yields a few hundred thousand clones, approximately 87% seen once. This TCR was sampled from a woman aged 50 to 60 with acute or convalescent COVID-19. Sequencing used peripheral blood.

The DNA for the CDR3 is TGTGCCAGCAGTTTATTACCGCCTATAGCGGGGGTAGAGACCCAGTACTTC. As protein: CASSLLPPIAGVETQYF. This sequence joins TRBV27 and TRBJ2-5; 9 nucleotides match TRBD2. The CDR3 has 17 residues. CDR1 MNHEY and CDR2 SMNVEV come from the germline V gene (reference sequence). V shed 1 base and J 4 bases; nucleotides not matched to a gene: 10.